The source of this T cell receptor (beta chain) is a study of early T cells in non-severe SARS-CoV-2 infection. Findings of the study overall: Matching against VDJdb likely underestimated virus-specific expansions, favoring anti-spike CD8.

Trimming removed 2 bases from V and 4 bases from J; junction bases left unmatched: 1. The CDR3 length is 13 residues. A single record per CDR3 protein comes from TCRdb applying MiXCR to the 5' RACE reads. The repertoire has 57,000 or so distinct CDR3 sequences, roughly 5.5% of them found once; the top ten carry roughly 7%. Ten or more counts support this clonotype. Its antigen is not known. The receptor's source is an adult who was a healthcare worker with PCR-confirmed SARS-CoV-2 infection or an uninfected control (not recorded which). The chain has TRBV12-3 or TRBV12-4 and TRBJ1-1; 7 nucleotides match TRBD1. The sequenced material came from whole blood. This CDR3 reads CASSLSGGTEAFF. The CDR3 nucleotides read TGTGCCAGCAGTTTATCAGGGGGCACTGAAGCTTTCTTT.